This T cell receptor (beta chain) derives from a study of regulatory T cells in long-lasting Graves disease. Study in general: To qualify as persistent, Graves' disease required over 5 years of antithyroid drugs with positive TSH receptor antibodies.

Described time point: persistent/refractory GD, antithyroid drugs over 5 years with positive TRAb. The TCR library was made from RNA extracted from PBMCs. The CDR3 spans 16 residues. The V segment lost 3 bases and the J segment 9 bases; nucleotides outside the gene matches: 8. The germline V gene has CDR1 KGHSH and CDR2 LQKENI. Building of the TCR beta libraries involved iRepertoire HTBI primers and Arm-PCR of CDR3 regions. TCRdb ran MiXCR on the multiplex PCR reads and lists one entry per CDR3 protein. The data contain approximately 290,000 distinct CDR3 sequences, 20% to 25% of them seen just once; the ten biggest clones take up roughly three fifths.

The chain recombines TRBV18 with TRBJ2-1; TRBD2 aligns across 13 bases. This receptor was obtained from a female donor with Graves disease. Specimen: peripheral blood mononuclear cells (PBMCs), collected when the disease was refractory, from a patient treated with antithyroid drugs. As DNA, the CDR3 is TGTGCCAGCTCACCTGCCGGACTAGCGGGAGAGGGTGAGCAGTTCTTC. It translates to CASSPAGLAGEGEQFF. The whole variable domain, remainder taken from reference TRBV18 and TRBJ2-1, is NAGVMQNPRHLVRRRGQEARLRCSPMKGHSHVYWYRQLPEEGLKFMVYLQKENIIDESGMPKERFSAEFPKEGPSILRIQQVVRGDSAAYFCASSPAGLAGEGEQFFGPGTRLTVL.